These 26 T cell receptor beta chains share one sample of origin, sequenced in a study of blood T cells in healthy people across ages. Through a sample-barcoded 5' primer and a J-beta primer mix, a second PCR was run for about 6 to 11 cycles. TCRdb processed the 5' RACE reads anew with MiXCR; each CDR3 protein has one entry. The sample lists about 1.6 million distinct CDR3 sequences; roughly 32% were seen once. What was sequenced was blood. These receptors were collected from a woman in her 30s in good health.

The chain couples TRBV6-6 to TRBJ1-2; 7 bases match TRBD1. Losses at the gene ends were 6 bases for V and 6 bases for J; bases not matched to a gene: 4. Germline V gene sequence: CDR1 MNHNY, CDR2 SVGAGI (reference sequence). The CDR3 runs to 12 residues. Here the CDR3 DNA reads TGTGCCAGCAGCAATACAGGGGATGGCTACACCTTC. Protein sequence: CASSNTGDGYTF.

The gene calls are TRBV6-6 and TRBJ1-1; TRBD1 matches at 7 bases. Germline V CDR1 and CDR2: MNHNY, SVGAGI (reference sequence). With 6 bases clipped from V and 4 bases from J, the junction kept 8 bases outside the gene matches. The CDR3 contains 14 residues. The CDR3 is CASSSQGQLTEAFF. CDR3 in DNA: TGTGCCAGCAGCTCACAGGGGCAGCTCACTGAAGCTTTCTTT.

The J gene is TRBJ2-2, the V gene TRBV11-2; tentative D call: TRBD2 (6 bases). CDR1 is SGHAT, CDR2 FQNNGV, per germline. The V end lost 3 bases, the J end lost 3 bases, and 8 bases lay between the germline ends. This CDR3 has 14 residues. The CDR3 region is CASSFWGDTGELFF. The CDR3 DNA follows: TGTGCCAGCAGCTTTTGGGGGGACACCGGGGAGCTGTTTTTT.

This clonotype occurred a few times. The chain has TRBV28 and TRBJ2-5; 7 bases agree with TRBD2. There are 15 residues in the CDR3. With 5 bases clipped from V and 4 bases from J, the junction kept 10 bases outside the gene matches. Germline V CDR1 and CDR2: MDHEN, SYDVKM. The CDR3: CASSPAGDPPETQYF. For the CDR3, the DNA is TGTGCCAGCAGTCCTGCGGGAGACCCTCCAGAGACCCAGTACTTC.

Many counts were recorded for this clonotype. The CDR3 sequence is CASSERETQYF. The DNA of the CDR3 is TGTGCCAGCAGTGAAAGGGAGACCCAGTACTTC. The chain combines TRBV2 with TRBJ2-5, with D unclear. Trimming pared 2 bases from V and 5 bases from J, leaving 3 bases between. The CDR3 sequence is 11 residues long. Looked up from germline, CDR1 is SNHLY and CDR2 is FYNNEI.

This clonotype is a singleton in its sample. The genes are TRBV27 and TRBJ1-3; the D is unclear. This CDR3 is built from 13 residues. Germline CDR1 reads MNHEY; CDR2 reads SMNVEV (reference sequence). Trimming pared 11 bases from V and 4 bases from J, leaving 15 bases between. The CDR3 protein is CAQTPRTGNTIYF. The DNA for the CDR3 is TGTGCCCAGACCCCAAGAACCGGAAACACCATATATTTT.

The genes are TRBV2 and TRBJ2-4, with 10 bases that match TRBD2. The J segment lost 1 base and the V segment lost 6 bases, leaving 6 bases of the junction unmatched. Germline V gives CDR1 SNHLY, CDR2 FYNNEI. CDR3 length: 16 amino acids. CDR3 nucleotides: TGTGCCAGCAGAGTGGGGACTAGCGAGGCCAAAAACATTCAGTACTTC. Amino acid sequence: CASRVGTSEAKNIQYF.

This clonotype was detected only a few times. J is TRBJ2-7 and V is TRBV11-2, with D possibly TRBD1 on 5 matching bases. Germline lookup yields CDR1 SGHAT and CDR2 FQNNGV. V gave up 5 bases and J gave up 0 bases, with 17 bases separating them. CDR3 size: 16 residues. The CDR3 reads CASSDRGTDFSYEQYF. In DNA, the CDR3 is TGTGCCAGCAGCGATAGGGGAACGGATTTCTCCTACGAGCAGTACTTC.

V and J are TRBV7-9 and TRBJ1-5; tentatively, D is TRBD1 (6 bases). The germline gives CDR1 SEHNR, CDR2 FQNEAQ (reference sequence). The CDR3 is 18 amino acids. Deletions cut 3 bases from V and 0 bases from J, with 18 bases between. The CDR3 region has the DNA TGTGCCAGCAGCTTGAGCCTGCAGGGGAGAGATAGCAATCAGCCCCAGCATTTT. Its translation: CASSLSLQGRDSNQPQHF.

The V and J genes are TRBV29-1 and TRBJ2-1; 8 bases are a match to TRBD1. The germline CDR1 and CDR2 sequences are SQVTM and ANQGSEA. This CDR3 spans 13 amino acids. Trimming cost V 8 bases and J 4 bases; bases outside gene matches: 7. The CDR3 is CSTTGTGYNEQFF. In DNA form, the CDR3 reads TGCAGCACTACCGGGACAGGATACAATGAGCAGTTCTTC.

This chain joins TRBV27 and TRBJ2-7, with 10 bases identical to TRBD2. Trimming at V came to 3 bases and at J to 1 base, leaving 12 bases not matched to a gene. Per germline, CDR1 MNHEY and CDR2 SMNVEV (reference sequence). The CDR3 runs 18 residues. The CDR3 region is CASSFSATGTSASYEQYF. The CDR3 nucleotides read TGTGCCAGCAGTTTTTCGGCTACCGGGACTAGCGCTTCCTACGAGCAGTACTTC.

As for this clonotype: This sequence may be a read error, since a much larger clone differs from it by one base. V is TRBV29-1 and J is TRBJ2-1; D is perhaps TRBD1 or TRBD2 (7 bases each). The CDR3 runs to 16 residues. CDR1 SQVTM and CDR2 ANQGSEA come from the germline V gene. The germline V and J ends were trimmed by 7 bases and 7 bases, with 26 bases remaining between them. CDR3 DNA sequence: TGCAGCGCCGCCTCCATGATCAGGGGGGGTTGGAATGAGCAGTTCTTC. Translation gives CSAASMIRGGWNEQFF.

As to this clonotype: The germline gene is not matched at one end of the junction; a read error may be the cause. The chain uses TRBV4-1 and TRBJ1-2; D is possibly TRBD1 (6 bases). This CDR3 contains 15 residues. Germline V lookup: CDR1 MGHRA, CDR2 YSYEKL. CDR3 DNA sequence: TGCGCCAACAGCCGACGGGAGACAGGAATCTATGGCTACACCTTC. It encodes CANSRRETGIYGYTF.

A few counts support this clonotype. The chain joins TRBV5-1 to TRBJ2-5, with 8 bases aligning to TRBD1. V dropped 3 bases and J dropped 4; count of bases not matched to a gene: 11. This CDR3 contains 16 residues. CDR1 and CDR2 (germline): SGHRS, YFSETQ. The CDR3 is CASSYPRTGRRETQYF. CDR3 nucleotide sequence: TGCGCCAGCAGCTACCCTCGGACAGGGAGGAGAGAGACCCAGTACTTC.

V gene TRBV7-8 combines with J gene TRBJ2-7, with D perhaps TRBD1 or TRBD2 (5 bases each). Between the trimmed V and J ends, which lost 3 bases and 2 bases, there was a span of 17 bases. The CDR3 totals 16 residues. Germline CDR1 SGHVS, CDR2 FQNEAQ. The CDR3 here is CASSFSSGTQAYEQYF. DNA for the CDR3: TGTGCCAGCAGCTTTAGCTCCGGGACGCAGGCCTACGAGCAGTACTTC.

The chain employs TRBV6-1 and TRBJ1-5, with 10 bases that match TRBD1. This CDR3 spans 16 amino acids. Germline-derived CDR1 and CDR2 are MNHNS and SASEGT. J gave up 4 bases and V 4 bases, and 7 bases lay outside the gene matches. Here the CDR3 reads CASSVLGGQGNQPQHF. The CDR3 DNA follows: TGTGCCAGCAGTGTATTAGGGGGACAGGGGAATCAGCCCCAGCATTTT.

CDR3: CATSRHGTAGHQPQHF. Written as DNA, the CDR3 is TGTGCCACCAGCAGACACGGGACAGCCGGGCATCAGCCCCAGCATTTT. The rearrangement joins TRBV15 to TRBJ1-5; the match to TRBD1 covers 7 bases. This CDR3 has 16 residues. The trim removed 2 bases at V and 5 bases at J, leaving 9 bases unmatched. CDR1 LNHNV and CDR2 YYDKDF come from the germline V gene (reference sequence).

The rearrangement uses TRBV2 and TRBJ1-6; D is unclear. Germline lookup yields CDR1 SNHLY and CDR2 FYNNEI. Between the trimmed V and J ends, which lost 8 bases and 4 bases, there was a span of 12 bases. The CDR3 consists of 14 residues. The CDR3 bases are TGTGCCAGCGGATGGGGTTCTTATAATTCACCCCTCCACTTT. This sequence encodes CASGWGSYNSPLHF.

This clonotype turned up a few times. The gene calls are TRBV7-7 and TRBJ2-1; 7 bases fit TRBD1. Germline loops: CDR1 SSHAT, CDR2 FNYEAQ (reference sequence). V lost 5 bases and J lost 9; bases outside the gene matches: 4. The CDR3 spans 12 residues. The CDR3 DNA reads TGTGCCAGCAGCCCGAACAGGGGTGAGCAGTTCTTC. This gives the protein CASSPNRGEQFF.

This clonotype was counted between two and nine times. V is TRBV9 and J is TRBJ2-7; the match to TRBD1 covers 9 bases. CDR1 and CDR2 from the germline V gene are SGDLS and YYNGEE. This CDR3 is built from 14 residues. Unmatched junction bases numbered 6, after V lost 4 bases and J lost 4 bases. CDR3 sequence (DNA): TGTGCCAGCAGCTCGGGACAGGGAGAGTACGAGCAGTACTTC. The encoded protein is CASSSGQGEYEQYF.

CDR3 coding DNA: TGTGCCACCAGCAGAGCTGGTTGGGGCGAGCAGTACTTC. It yields the protein CATSRAGWGEQYF. The J gene is TRBJ2-5, the V gene TRBV15; D is ambiguous. The J call could be wrong; TRBJ2-7 is a better fit for the DNA end. The CDR3 is made up of 13 amino acids. Germline V gene lookup returns CDR1 LNHNV and CDR2 YYDKDF (reference sequence).

The chain links TRBV12-3 or TRBV12-4 to TRBJ2-1; D perhaps matches TRBD1 (5 bases). This CDR3 spans 15 amino acids. V was trimmed by 0 bases and J by 6 bases, leaving 12 bases between them. The CDR3 sequence: CASSLAGVVTNEQFF. DNA for the CDR3: TGTGCCAGCAGTTTAGCAGGGGTTGTCACCAATGAGCAGTTCTTC.

Here the CDR3 DNA reads TGCGCCAGCAGCCAAGGTCTTACAGGACCCAGGAAGCAGTACTTC. This encodes CASSQGLTGPRKQYF. The rearrangement joins TRBV4-1 to TRBJ2-7; a possible D gene is TRBD1 (5 bases). The CDR3 runs to 15 residues. The V gene lost 1 base and the J gene lost 8 bases, with 18 bases spanning the gap. The germline CDR1 and CDR2 sequences are MGHRA and YSYEKL.

The J gene is TRBJ2-7, the V gene TRBV6-6; 16 nucleotides match TRBD2. J lost 4 bases, V lost 5 bases, and 5 bases had no gene match. The CDR3 is 16 residues long. Germline V gene data show CDR1 as MNHNY and CDR2 as SVGAGI (reference sequence). For the CDR3, the DNA is TGTGCCAGCAGTAGGGGACTAGCGGGGGGGGAATACGAGCAGTACTTC. Translating gives CASSRGLAGGEYEQYF.

This clonotype was picked up a small number of times. The rearrangement links TRBV24-1 to TRBJ1-5, with 8 nucleotides matching TRBD1. With V trimmed by 3 bases and J by 2 bases, 2 bases remained unmatched. This CDR3 has 15 amino acids. CDR1 is KGHDR, CDR2 SFDVKD, per germline. CDR3 region: CATSDTGGGNQPQHF. The CDR3 DNA follows: TGTGCCACCAGTGATACAGGGGGAGGCAATCAGCCCCAGCATTTT.

The chain employs TRBV27 and TRBJ2-7, with 9 bases aligning to TRBD1. This CDR3 contains 15 residues. Trimming cost V 5 bases and J 2 bases; bases outside gene matches: 7. CDR1 and CDR2 from the germline V gene are MNHEY and SMNVEV (reference sequence). The CDR3 region has the DNA TGTGCCAGCAGTCCGACAGGGGGGGCCGCCTACGAGCAGTACTTC. It encodes CASSPTGGAAYEQYF.